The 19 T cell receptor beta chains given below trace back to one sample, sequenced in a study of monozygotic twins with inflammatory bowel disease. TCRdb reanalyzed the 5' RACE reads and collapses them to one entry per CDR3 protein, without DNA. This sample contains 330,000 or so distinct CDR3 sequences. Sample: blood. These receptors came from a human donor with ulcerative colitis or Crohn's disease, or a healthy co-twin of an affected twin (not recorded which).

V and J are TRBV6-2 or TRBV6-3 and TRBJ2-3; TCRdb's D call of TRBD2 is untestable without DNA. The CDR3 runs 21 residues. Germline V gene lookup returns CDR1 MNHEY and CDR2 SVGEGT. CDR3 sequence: CATVPGFDWGGTLASTDTQYF.

The CDR3 region is CASSPWRGNTIYF. This chain connects TRBV7-6 to TRBJ1-3. The CDR3 sequence is 13 residues long. The germline V gene has CDR1 SGHVS and CDR2 FNYEAQ.

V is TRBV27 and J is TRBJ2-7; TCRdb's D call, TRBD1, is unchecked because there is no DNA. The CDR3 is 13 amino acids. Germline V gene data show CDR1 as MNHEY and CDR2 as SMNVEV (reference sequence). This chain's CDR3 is CASSQIQGYEQYF.

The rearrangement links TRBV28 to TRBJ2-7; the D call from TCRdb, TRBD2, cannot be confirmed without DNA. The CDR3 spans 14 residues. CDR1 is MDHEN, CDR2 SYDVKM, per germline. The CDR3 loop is CASRRAGNGYEQYF.

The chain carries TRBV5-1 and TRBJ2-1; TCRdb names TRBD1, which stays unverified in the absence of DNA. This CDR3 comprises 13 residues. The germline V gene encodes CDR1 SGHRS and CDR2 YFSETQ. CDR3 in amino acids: CASSYRGYNEQFF. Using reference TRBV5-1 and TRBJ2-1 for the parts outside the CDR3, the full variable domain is KAGVTQTPRYLIKTRGQQVTLSCSPISGHRSVSWYQQTPGQGLQFLFEYFSETQRNKGNFPGRFSGRQFSNSRSEMNVSTLELGDSALYLCASSYRGYNEQFFGPGTRLTVL.

The CDR3 here is CASGGLDSGNTIYF. This rearrangement joins TRBV2 to TRBJ1-3. The CDR3 is 14 amino acids. Germline values: CDR1 SNHLY, CDR2 FYNNEI.

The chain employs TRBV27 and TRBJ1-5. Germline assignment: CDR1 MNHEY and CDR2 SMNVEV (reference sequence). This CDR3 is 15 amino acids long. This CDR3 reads CASSPRRDFAQPQHF.

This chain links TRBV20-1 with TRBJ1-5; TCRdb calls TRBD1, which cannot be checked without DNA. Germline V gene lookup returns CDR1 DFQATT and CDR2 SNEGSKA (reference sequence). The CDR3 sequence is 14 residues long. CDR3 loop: CSAHRDREFQPQHF.

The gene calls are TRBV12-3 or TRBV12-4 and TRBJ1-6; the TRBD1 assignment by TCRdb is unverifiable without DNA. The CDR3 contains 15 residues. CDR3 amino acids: CASSPLQGANSPLHF.

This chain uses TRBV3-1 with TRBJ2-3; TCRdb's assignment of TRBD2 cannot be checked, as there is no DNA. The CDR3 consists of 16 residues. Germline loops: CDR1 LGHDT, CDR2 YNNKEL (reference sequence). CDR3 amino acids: CASSPSGSPRTDTQYF.

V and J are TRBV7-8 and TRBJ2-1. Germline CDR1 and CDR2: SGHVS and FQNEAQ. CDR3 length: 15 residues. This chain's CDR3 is CASSLNEHAYNEQFF.

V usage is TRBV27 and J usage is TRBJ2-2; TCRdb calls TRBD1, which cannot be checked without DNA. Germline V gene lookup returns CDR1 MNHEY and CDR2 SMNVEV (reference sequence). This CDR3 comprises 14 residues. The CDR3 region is CASMRGGANGELFF.

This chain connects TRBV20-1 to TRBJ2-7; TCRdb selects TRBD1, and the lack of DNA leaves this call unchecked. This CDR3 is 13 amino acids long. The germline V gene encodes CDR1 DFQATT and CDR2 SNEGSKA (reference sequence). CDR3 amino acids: CSAWHGATYEQYF.

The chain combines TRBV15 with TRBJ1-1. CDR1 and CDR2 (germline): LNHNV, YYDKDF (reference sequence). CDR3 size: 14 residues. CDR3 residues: CATSRGDGRVEAFF.

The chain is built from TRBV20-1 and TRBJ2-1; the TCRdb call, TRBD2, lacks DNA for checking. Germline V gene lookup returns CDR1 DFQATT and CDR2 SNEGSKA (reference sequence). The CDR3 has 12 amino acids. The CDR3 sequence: CSARPTRNEQFF.

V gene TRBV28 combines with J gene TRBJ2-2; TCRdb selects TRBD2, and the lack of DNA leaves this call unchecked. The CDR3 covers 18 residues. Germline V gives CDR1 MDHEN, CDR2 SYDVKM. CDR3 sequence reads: CAGRGTKGKREDTGELFF.

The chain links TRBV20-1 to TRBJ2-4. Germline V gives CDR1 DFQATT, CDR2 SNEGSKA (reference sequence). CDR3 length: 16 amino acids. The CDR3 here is CSATLPAGLAKNIQYF.

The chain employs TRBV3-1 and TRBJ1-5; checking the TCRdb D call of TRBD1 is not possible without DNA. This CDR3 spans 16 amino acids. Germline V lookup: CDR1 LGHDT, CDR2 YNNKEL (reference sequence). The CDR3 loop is CASGLETGDPNQPQHF.

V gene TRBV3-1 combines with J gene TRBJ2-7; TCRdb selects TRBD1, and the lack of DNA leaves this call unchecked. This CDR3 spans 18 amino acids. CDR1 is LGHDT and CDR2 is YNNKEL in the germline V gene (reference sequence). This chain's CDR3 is CASSPITSPGGSSYEQYF.